The source of this TCR beta chain is a study of blood T cells in healthy people across ages. Primers used in a second PCR of roughly 7 to 12 cycles were a sample-barcoded 5' primer and a J-beta primer mix. Using its own MiXCR run on the 5' RACE reads, TCRdb lists one record per CDR3 protein. The data contain more than 1,000,000 distinct CDR3 sequences, less than 25% of them seen just once; the ten biggest clones take up approximately 0.75%. The germline gives CDR1 SQVTM, CDR2 ANQGSEA. J gave up 2 bases and V 3 bases, and 12 bases lay outside the gene matches. The CDR3 loop spans 17 amino acids. This clonotype occurred a few times. These data also formed part of another study, on T cells of mothers and their children.

The chain is built from TRBV29-1 and TRBJ2-3; the match to TRBD2 covers 9 bases. The receptor's source is a girl aged 2 to 9 in good health. Sample: blood. The chain's CDR3 is CSVDGLAGFAATDTQYF. CDR3 nucleotide sequence: TGCAGCGTTGATGGGCTAGCGGGGTTCGCCGCCACAGATACGCAGTATTTT.